This entry lists 17 T cell receptor beta chains sequenced from one sample in a study of blood T cell repertoires in COVID-19. TCRdb's table, derived via immunoSEQ multiplex PCR, lists solely in-frame clones and lacks some. Of 40,000 to 50,000 clones in the sample, more than 75% are singletons; the top ten hold just over 9.5%. Specimen: peripheral blood. Receptor source: a man between 50 and 59 years old with active COVID-19.

The chain recombines TRBV7-9 with TRBJ1-4; 9 nucleotides agree with TRBD1. Losses at the gene ends were 4 bases for V and 7 bases for J; bases not matched to a gene: 7. The CDR3 spans 15 residues. The germline gives CDR1 SEHNR, CDR2 FQNEAQ (reference sequence). CDR3 in amino acids: CASSSMTGGGEKLFF. The CDR3 DNA is TGTGCCAGCAGCTCTATGACAGGGGGAGGTGAAAAACTGTTTTTT. Using reference TRBV7-9 and TRBJ1-4 for the parts outside the CDR3, the full variable domain is DTGVSQNPRHKITKRGQNVTFRCDPISEHNRLYWYRQTLGQGPEFLTYFQNEAQLEKSRLLSDRFSAERPKGSFSTLEIQRTEQGDSAMYLCASSSMTGGGEKLFFGSGTQLSVL.

This chain links TRBV11-2 with TRBJ1-4, with 7 nucleotides matching TRBD1. Trimming took 6 bases from V and 7 from J; bases not matched to a gene: 5. There are 13 residues in the CDR3. The germline gives CDR1 SGHAT, CDR2 FQNNGV. CDR3 bases: TGTGCCAGCAGTTCAGACAGGGCTGAAAAACTGTTTTTT. Translated, it gives CASSSDRAEKLFF.

This clone has a handful of counts. The chain combines TRBV19 with TRBJ1-2; D gene unclear. The CDR3 loop spans 13 amino acids. V lost 6 bases to trimming and J lost 3 bases, with 11 bases between them. Per germline, CDR1 LNHDA and CDR2 SQIVND (reference sequence). The CDR3 DNA follows: TGTGCCAGTAGGAGAGACGGGGACTATGGCTACACCTTC. Protein sequence: CASRRDGDYGYTF.

This clone came up once. The chain employs TRBV6-2 or TRBV6-3 and TRBJ2-4, with D uncertain. The CDR3 extends over 16 amino acids. V lost 5 bases to trimming and J lost 0 bases, with 14 bases between them. Germline V gene data show CDR1 as MNHEY and CDR2 as SVGEGT. The CDR3: CASSNGQPLAKNIQYF. The DNA for the CDR3 is TGTGCCAGCAGTAATGGGCAGCCCCTAGCCAAAAACATTCAGTACTTC.

The V gene is TRBV28, the J gene TRBJ2-3, with D perhaps TRBD2 (6 bases). This CDR3 is 14 amino acids long. The germline gives CDR1 MDHEN, CDR2 SYDVKM. V was pared by 6 bases and J by 1 base, with 11 bases between. The CDR3 here is CASSGWGGTDTQYF. Here the CDR3 DNA reads TGTGCCAGCAGCGGCTGGGGGGGCACAGATACGCAGTATTTT.

This clone has a single count. The chain combines TRBV5-1 with TRBJ2-5, with D tentatively TRBD2 (7 bases). The germline CDR1 and CDR2 sequences are SGHRS and YFSETQ. V was shortened by 0 bases and J by 5 bases, with 14 bases between the two germline ends. The CDR3 runs 15 residues. The CDR3: CASSLVPGGFETQYF. In DNA form, the CDR3 reads TGCGCCAGCAGCTTGGTTCCGGGGGGCTTTGAGACCCAGTACTTC. The whole variable domain, filled in from reference TRBV5-1 and TRBJ2-5, reads KAGVTQTPRYLIKTRGQQVTLSCSPISGHRSVSWYQQTPGQGLQFLFEYFSETQRNKGNFPGRFSGRQFSNSRSEMNVSTLELGDSALYLCASSLVPGGFETQYFGPGTRLLVL.

This clone was detected once. This sequence joins TRBV9 and TRBJ1-4; D unclear. Trimming cost V 2 bases and J 8 bases, with 10 bases left between them. The CDR3 covers 13 residues. Germline V CDR1 and CDR2: SGDLS, YYNGEE. CDR3 sequence (DNA): TGTGCCAGCAGCGTCAGGTTAGGCGAAAAACTGTTTTTT. Amino acid sequence: CASSVRLGEKLFF.

The sample holds a few counts of this clone. The genes are TRBV5-1 and TRBJ1-2; D call uncertain. V lost 4 bases and J 4 bases, leaving 14 bases between the germline ends. Germline V lookup: CDR1 SGHRS, CDR2 YFSETQ. The CDR3 runs to 14 residues. CDR3 nucleotide sequence: TGCGCCAGCAGCCCCGGCCCGGAGGCCTATGGCTACACCTTC. Amino acids: CASSPGPEAYGYTF. Using reference TRBV5-1 and TRBJ1-2 for the parts outside the CDR3, the full variable domain is KAGVTQTPRYLIKTRGQQVTLSCSPISGHRSVSWYQQTPGQGLQFLFEYFSETQRNKGNFPGRFSGRQFSNSRSEMNVSTLELGDSALYLCASSPGPEAYGYTFGSGTRLTVV.

This rearrangement joins TRBV7-9 to TRBJ2-6; weak D call: TRBD1 (6 bases). Germline CDR1 and CDR2: SEHNR and FQNEAQ (reference sequence). Trimming cost V 5 bases and J 1 base, with 9 bases left between them. The CDR3 spans 15 residues. The CDR3 coding sequence is TGTGCCAGCAGCCCCAGGGGATCTGGGGCCAACGTCCTGACTTTC. It codes for CASSPRGSGANVLTF.

V and J are TRBV5-1 and TRBJ2-7, with 8 nucleotides matching TRBD2. CDR1 and CDR2 (germline): SGHRS, YFSETQ. Trimming at V came to 0 bases and at J to 4 bases, leaving 6 bases not matched to a gene. This CDR3 comprises 15 residues. The CDR3 DNA sequence: TGCGCCAGCAGCTTGGATCCGAGCGGGAGATACGAGCAGTACTTC. This codes for CASSLDPSGRYEQYF.

The genes are TRBV2 and TRBJ2-3, with TRBD2 as a possible D gene (6 bases). Looked up from germline, CDR1 is SNHLY and CDR2 is FYNNEI. Deletions cut 7 bases from V and 1 base from J, with 12 bases between. This CDR3 comprises 14 residues. CDR3 nucleotides: TGTGCCAGCATGCTAGCGAAACGCACAGATACGCAGTATTTT. Protein sequence: CASMLAKRTDTQYF. Variable domain in full (rest from reference TRBV2 and TRBJ2-3): EPEVTQTPSHQVTQMGQEVILRCVPISNHLYFYWYRQILGQKVEFLVSFYNNEISEKSEIFDDQFSVERPDGSNFTLKIRSTKLEDSAMYFCASMLAKRTDTQYFGPGTRLTVL.

The V gene is TRBV28, the J gene TRBJ1-3; a possible D gene is TRBD1 (6 bases). V shed 1 base and J shed 5 bases, with 15 bases lying between them. The CDR3 covers 16 residues. Germline V gene lookup returns CDR1 MDHEN and CDR2 SYDVKM. The DNA for the CDR3 is TGTGCCAGCAGTTTATCTCCTACGGGGGGCAGAAACACCATATATTTT. It specifies CASSLSPTGGRNTIYF.

As for this clone: One end of the junction is discordant with germline, which a read error may explain. The chain combines TRBV27 with TRBJ1-1, with D possibly matching TRBD1 (6 bases). The CDR3 consists of 14 residues. Germline CDR1 is MNHEY and CDR2 is SMNVEV (reference sequence). CDR3 in DNA: TGTGCCAGCAGTCCAAGGGACATGAAGACTGAAGCTTTCTTT. It specifies CASSPRDMKTEAFF.

This chain joins TRBV5-1 and TRBJ1-2, with 9 bases lining up with TRBD1. V gave up 4 bases and J gave up 9 bases; unmatched junction bases: 10. The germline V gene has CDR1 SGHRS and CDR2 YFSETQ. This CDR3 contains 14 residues. The CDR3 sequence: CASSQQGALSSYTF. DNA of the CDR3: TGCGCCAGCAGCCAACAGGGGGCTTTATCGAGCTACACCTTC.

The V gene is TRBV19, the J gene TRBJ2-5; 9 bases line up with TRBD2. The V segment lost 1 base and the J segment 4 bases; nucleotides outside the gene matches: 4. The CDR3 is 15 amino acids. Germline lookup yields CDR1 LNHDA and CDR2 SQIVND (reference sequence). CDR3 in DNA: TGTGCCAGTAGTATAGGCGGGAGGGCTCCAGAGACCCAGTACTTC. It yields the protein CASSIGGRAPETQYF.

This clone was seen just once. V and J are TRBV27 and TRBJ2-1, with TRBD2 identical over 7 bases. The CDR3 loop spans 15 amino acids. Germline V gene data show CDR1 as MNHEY and CDR2 as SMNVEV (reference sequence). V lost 4 bases, J lost 0 bases, and 3 bases stayed unmatched. The CDR3 region has the DNA TGTGCCAGCAGTTCTAGCGGAAGCTCCTACAATGAGCAGTTCTTC. Encoded protein: CASSSSGSSYNEQFF.

The J gene is TRBJ2-7, the V gene TRBV4-2; D is possibly TRBD2 (6 bases). Trimming removed 0 bases at V and 7 bases at J, with 19 bases between. Germline-derived CDR1 and CDR2 are LGHNA and YNFKEQ. This CDR3 spans 16 amino acids. CDR3 protein: CASSQEVGGTAGEQYF. The DNA of the CDR3 is TGTGCCAGCAGCCAAGAAGTGGGCGGGACGGCGGGGGAGCAGTACTTC.